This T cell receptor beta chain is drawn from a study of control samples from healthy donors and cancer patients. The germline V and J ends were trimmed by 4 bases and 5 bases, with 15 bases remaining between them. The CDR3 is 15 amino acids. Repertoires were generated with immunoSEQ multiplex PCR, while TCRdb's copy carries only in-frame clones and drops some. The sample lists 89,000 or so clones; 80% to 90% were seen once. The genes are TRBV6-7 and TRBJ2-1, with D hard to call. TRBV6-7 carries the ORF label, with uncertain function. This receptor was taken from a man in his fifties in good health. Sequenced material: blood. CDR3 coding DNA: TGTGCCAGCAGTTGCACATGGAAGGAGAACAATGAGCAGTTCTTC. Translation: CASSCTWKENNEQFF.